The 18 T cell receptor beta chains in this list originate from one sample, sequenced in a study of blood T cells in healthy people across ages. A second PCR of 7 to 11 cycles used a sample-barcoded 5' primer and a J-beta primer mix. TCRdb recomputed calls from the 5' RACE reads with MiXCR, one row per CDR3 protein. The sample yields just over 1 million distinct CDR3 sequences, 40% to 50% seen once. Source material: blood. These receptor sequences come from a woman in her sixties or seventies in good health.

The chain is built from TRBV7-6 and TRBJ2-5, with 9 bases matching TRBD2. This CDR3 is built from 17 residues. J was trimmed by 1 base and V by 3 bases; bases with no gene match: 9. Germline CDR1 is SGHVS and CDR2 is FNYEAQ. The CDR3 is CASSFRSLAGPQETQYF. The CDR3 region has the DNA TGTGCCAGCAGCTTTAGGTCCCTAGCGGGGCCCCAAGAGACCCAGTACTTC. Full variable domain (remainder filled in from reference TRBV7-6 and TRBJ2-5): GAGVSQSPRYKVTKRGQDVALRCDPISGHVSLYWYRQALGQGPEFLTYFNYEAQQDKSGLPNDRFSAERPEGSISTLTIQRTEQRDSAMYRCASSFRSLAGPQETQYFGPGTRLLVL.

V usage is TRBV27 and J usage is TRBJ2-1; TRBD2 agrees at 10 bases. Per the germline V gene, CDR1 is MNHEY and CDR2 is SMNVEV (reference sequence). The CDR3 totals 20 residues. Trimming at V came to 5 bases and at J to 2 bases, leaving 18 bases not matched to a gene. The CDR3: CASSRLRTSGPRVAYNEQFF. The CDR3 coding sequence is TGTGCCAGCAGTAGGCTAAGGACTAGCGGCCCACGAGTCGCCTACAATGAGCAGTTCTTC.

A word on this clonotype: The CDR3 does not close with the conserved phenylalanine or tryptophan, likely indicating a read error. The V and J genes are TRBV29-1 and TRBJ1-1; D remains ambiguous. The V end lost 3 bases, the J end lost 6 bases, and 17 bases lay between the germline ends. This CDR3 has 14 amino acids. Looked up from germline, CDR1 is SQVTM and CDR2 is ANQGSEA. CDR3 protein: CSVDNQLRSPEAFL. The CDR3 nucleotides read TGCAGCGTTGATAACCAACTTCGTTCCCCTGAAGCTTTCTTG.

The genes are TRBV29-1 and TRBJ1-1; D is unclear. This CDR3 spans 13 amino acids. Germline V gives CDR1 SQVTM, CDR2 ANQGSEA. The V end was cut by 6 bases, the J end by 0 bases, with 11 bases between. CDR3 sequence: CSVVDGMNTEAFF. The DNA of the CDR3 is TGCAGCGTAGTAGACGGCATGAACACTGAAGCTTTCTTT.

This chain uses TRBV10-3 with TRBJ1-2; the match to TRBD1 covers 8 bases. The CDR3 sequence is 16 residues long. Germline V lookup: CDR1 ENHRY, CDR2 SYGVKD. The J segment lost 8 bases and the V segment lost 0 bases, leaving 11 bases of the junction unmatched. The CDR3 spells CAISESVRTGLPGYTF. As DNA, the CDR3 is TGTGCCATCAGTGAGTCGGTAAGGACAGGGCTTCCAGGCTACACCTTC.

This clonotype was seen only a few times. V usage is TRBV28 and J usage is TRBJ2-5; TRBD1 matches at 7 bases. Germline-derived CDR1 and CDR2 are MDHEN and SYDVKM. This CDR3 comprises 11 residues. The trim removed 7 bases at V and 6 bases at J, leaving 2 bases unmatched. DNA for the CDR3: TGTGCCAGCAAGGGGGCGAAGACCCAGTACTTC. As protein: CASKGAKTQYF.

This clonotype turned up a few times. The genes are TRBV6-5 and TRBJ2-1, with a tentative D call TRBD1 (6 bases). The CDR3 totals 15 residues. V was trimmed by 0 bases and J by 7 bases, leaving 13 bases between them. Germline assignment: CDR1 MNHEY and CDR2 SVGAGI. CDR3 DNA: TGTGCCAGCAGTTACTCCAGGGGTGGAAGGAATGAGCAGTTCTTC. As protein: CASSYSRGGRNEQFF.

The J gene is TRBJ1-6, the V gene TRBV7-6; D is unresolved. CDR1 and CDR2 (germline): SGHVS, FNYEAQ. This CDR3 region has 14 residues. V gave up 5 bases and J gave up 7 bases, with 12 bases separating them. The CDR3 reads CASSPGYGNSPLHF. CDR3 nucleotides: TGTGCCAGCAGCCCGGGCTACGGGAATTCACCCCTCCACTTT.

The V call is TRBV12-3 or TRBV12-4, the J call TRBJ1-2; D unresolved. V dropped 6 bases and J dropped 8 bases, with 16 bases sitting between them. CDR3 length: 13 amino acids. The CDR3 nucleotides read TGTGCCAGCAGACCCATGACGGGATGCGGCTACACCTTC. Its translation: CASRPMTGCGYTF.

This clonotype was picked up one time. The rearrangement links TRBV27 to TRBJ2-1, with TRBD1 as a possible D gene (5 bases). The closer fit of TRBJ2-7 to the DNA end suggests the J call may be wrong. Looked up from germline, CDR1 is MNHEY and CDR2 is SMNVEV (reference sequence). The CDR3 contains 16 residues. The CDR3 spells CASSPLGRLSYNEQYF. The CDR3 DNA reads TGTGCCAGCAGTCCCCTGGGGCGGTTATCATACAATGAGCAGTACTTC.

This chain links TRBV28 with TRBJ2-4; D call uncertain. Between the trimmed V and J ends, which lost 8 bases and 13 bases, there was a span of 27 bases. Per the germline V gene, CDR1 is MDHEN and CDR2 is SYDVKM. The CDR3 runs to 15 residues. The CDR3 sequence: CASSLRQAYSLEQYF. CDR3 nucleotide sequence: TGTGCCAGCTCCCTCCGTCAGGCTTACTCATTAGAGCAGTACTTC.

This clonotype was counted once. The CDR3 protein is CSARRTTTPIDEQYF. Here the CDR3 DNA reads TGCAGTGCTAGACGGACTACCACCCCGATAGATGAGCAGTACTTC. The chain links TRBV20-1 to TRBJ2-5; possible D gene TRBD2, 6 bases. CDR3 length equals 15 residues. Germline V gene lookup returns CDR1 DFQATT and CDR2 SNEGSKA (reference sequence). V was pared by 2 bases and J by 11 bases, with 24 bases between.

This chain joins TRBV4-1 and TRBJ2-3; TRBD1 aligns across 8 bases. The CDR3 covers 18 residues. Germline-derived CDR1 and CDR2 are MGHRA and YSYEKL. The V and J ends lost 3 bases and 4 bases, in that order; junction bases with no gene match: 15. The CDR3 is CASSHLDRGGTTADTQYF. The CDR3 DNA reads TGCGCCAGCAGCCACCTAGACAGGGGAGGAACTACCGCAGATACGCAGTATTTT.

This chain uses TRBV25-1 with TRBJ1-5, with TRBD1 identical over 10 bases. The J segment lost 4 bases and the V segment lost 5 bases, leaving 11 bases of the junction unmatched. This CDR3 region has 17 residues. Per germline, CDR1 MGHDK and CDR2 SYGVNS. The CDR3 region is CASSQKPRTGGNQPQHF. The CDR3 nucleotides are TGTGCCAGCAGTCAGAAGCCCCGGACAGGGGGGAATCAGCCCCAGCATTTT. Complete variable domain (other parts from reference TRBV25-1 and TRBJ1-5): EADIYQTPRYLVIGTGKKITLECSQTMGHDKMYWYQQDPGMELHLIHYSYGVNSTEKGDLSSESTVSRIRTEHFPLTLESARPSHTSQYLCASSQKPRTGGNQPQHFGDGTRLSIL.

The J gene is TRBJ2-1, the V gene TRBV28, with unresolved D. The V end lost 6 bases, the J end lost 4 bases, and 16 bases lay between the germline ends. Germline values: CDR1 MDHEN, CDR2 SYDVKM. The CDR3 runs to 15 residues. Written as DNA, the CDR3 is TGTGCCAGCAGCTCTAGGAGCAGCCGTTACAATGAGCAGTTCTTC. This sequence encodes CASSSRSSRYNEQFF.

This clonotype was seen a handful of times. The chain links TRBV24-1 to TRBJ2-1, with 9 bases aligning to TRBD2. The CDR3 covers 15 residues. CDR1 and CDR2 (germline): KGHDR, SFDVKD. V was clipped by 3 bases and J by 6 bases; unmatched bases: 5. The CDR3 DNA sequence: TGTGCCACCAGTGATAGGACTAGCGCGGTCAATGAGCAGTTCTTC. It is translated as CATSDRTSAVNEQFF.

The V gene is TRBV28, the J gene TRBJ2-1; a possible D gene is TRBD2 (6 bases). The CDR3 sequence is 14 residues long. Between the trimmed V and J ends, which lost 7 bases and 7 bases, there was a span of 17 bases. Germline V gives CDR1 MDHEN, CDR2 SYDVKM. CDR3 sequence (DNA): TGTGCCAGCATCGACCCAGGAGGGTTGAATGAGCAGTTCTTC. As protein: CASIDPGGLNEQFF.

The chain links TRBV27 to TRBJ2-5; weak D call: TRBD1 (6 bases). Germline V CDR1 and CDR2: MNHEY, SMNVEV (reference sequence). CDR3 length equals 15 residues. Trimming removed 4 bases at V and 2 bases at J, with 14 bases between. The CDR3: CASSSTTGKQETQYF. The CDR3 bases are TGTGCCAGCAGTTCTACGACAGGCAAACAAGAGACCCAGTACTTC.